This entry lists 24 T cell receptor beta chains sequenced from one sample in a study of T-cell reconstitution after alpha-beta-depleted transplantation in children. Library preparation (for TCRbeta) was performed with unique molecular identifiers. TCRdb redid the calling of the PCR reads with MiXCR, one entry per CDR3 protein. The table includes 250,000 to 350,000 distinct CDR3 sequences, 23% detected once. The starting material was PBMCs, mostly from graft donor cells, obtained 180 days after TCRalphabeta/CD19-depleted stem cell transplant. The receptors were sampled from a male patient younger than 18 who had a stem cell transplant for acute lymphoblastic leukemia, so the T cells may come from the graft donor.

This clonotype appeared a few times. The chain recombines TRBV10-1 with TRBJ2-2; no firm D call. The CDR3 has 14 amino acids. Per germline, CDR1 WNHNN and CDR2 SYGVQD (reference sequence). V was trimmed by 3 bases and J by 2 bases, leaving 7 bases between them. The CDR3 coding sequence is TGCGCCAGCAGTGACCCCTCTAACACCGGGGAGCTGTTTTTT. As protein: CASSDPSNTGELFF.

The chain recombines TRBV9 with TRBJ2-1, with TRBD2 matching 8 bases. V lost 4 bases, J lost 1 base, and 4 bases stayed unmatched. Germline CDR1 reads SGDLS; CDR2 reads YYNGEE. This CDR3 is 15 amino acids long. The CDR3 loop reads CASSKTSGSYNEQFF. Written as DNA, the CDR3 is TGTGCCAGCAGCAAAACTAGCGGTTCCTACAATGAGCAGTTCTTC.

This clonotype was seen only a few times. The V call is TRBV15, the J call TRBJ2-7; 8 bases are shared with TRBD2. Germline lookup yields CDR1 LNHNV and CDR2 YYDKDF (reference sequence). With 1 base clipped from V and 2 bases from J, the junction kept 4 bases outside the gene matches. This CDR3 contains 15 residues. DNA for the CDR3: TGTGCCACCAGCAGAGGCTCTAGCGGGCCCTACGAGCAGTACTTC. Its translation: CATSRGSSGPYEQYF.

The rearrangement joins TRBV12-3 or TRBV12-4 to TRBJ2-7; 10 nucleotides line up with TRBD2. The CDR3 consists of 15 residues. V was clipped by 6 bases and J by 4 bases; unmatched bases: 9. The DNA for the CDR3 is TGTGCCAGCAGCCCTGACGCTAGCGGGGGTTACGAGCAGTACTTC. Translation: CASSPDASGGYEQYF.

This clonotype has at least ten counts. V and J are TRBV29-1 and TRBJ2-1, with D possibly TRBD2 on 5 matching bases. V lost 6 bases and J lost 1, with 10 bases in between. CDR3 length equals 13 residues. Germline CDR1 and CDR2: SQVTM and ANQGSEA. Written as DNA, the CDR3 is TGCAGCGTGTTAGCGCCTTCCTACAATGAGCAGTTCTTC. It is translated as CSVLAPSYNEQFF.

The J gene is TRBJ2-1, the V gene TRBV6-2 or TRBV6-3; 7 nucleotides agree with TRBD1. Germline V gene sequence: CDR1 MNHEY, CDR2 SVGEGT. CDR3 length: 15 residues. Trimming cost V 5 bases and J 5 bases; bases outside gene matches: 9. CDR3 residues: CASSPDRAGHNEQFF. CDR3 nucleotide sequence: TGTGCCAGCAGTCCTGACAGGGCAGGTCACAATGAGCAGTTCTTC.

This chain connects TRBV7-2 to TRBJ1-1; no reliable D call. The CDR3 has 17 residues. Germline V CDR1 and CDR2: SGHTA, FQGNSA. V gave up 2 bases and J gave up 0 bases, with 16 bases separating them. CDR3 sequence: CASSLLTRVFMNTEAFF. CDR3 nucleotides: TGTGCCAGCAGCTTATTGACCCGGGTCTTTATGAACACTGAAGCTTTCTTT. Complete variable domain (other parts from reference TRBV7-2 and TRBJ1-1): GAGVSQSPSNKVTEKGKDVELRCDPISGHTALYWYRQSLGQGLEFLIYFQGNSAPDKSGLPSDRFSAERTGGSVSTLTIQRTQQEDSAVYLCASSLLTRVFMNTEAFFGQGTRLTVV.

The chain recombines TRBV5-5 with TRBJ2-1; D is unresolved. V was cut by 0 bases and J by 10 bases, with 8 bases left in between. The CDR3 length is 12 residues. The germline CDR1 and CDR2 sequences are SGHKS and YYEKEE (reference sequence). In DNA form, the CDR3 reads TGTGCCAGCAGCTTGGGGCAGACGGAGCAGTTCTTC. Translating gives CASSLGQTEQFF.

The sample holds one count of this clonotype. At one boundary the junction diverges from the germline segment, which might be a read error. The chain links TRBV5-1 to TRBJ1-2; no definite D call. The CDR3 sequence is 14 residues long. The germline V gene encodes CDR1 SGHRS and CDR2 YFSETQ. The DNA of the CDR3 is TGCGCCAGCAGCTTGGGGTTAGCTAACTATGGCGACACCTTC. Translating it yields CASSLGLANYGDTF.

The chain has TRBV7-9 and TRBJ2-3; a possible D gene is TRBD2 (6 bases). Germline V gene lookup returns CDR1 SEHNR and CDR2 FQNEAQ (reference sequence). Trimming removed 6 bases from V and 2 bases from J, with 12 bases in between. The CDR3 is 14 residues long. The CDR3 is CASRTGLLTDTQYF. The CDR3, as DNA: TGTGCCAGCAGGACGGGACTCCTCACAGATACGCAGTATTTT.

J is TRBJ1-3 and V is TRBV28; no clear D gene. The length of the CDR3 is 11 residues. The V gene lost 3 bases and the J gene lost 9 bases, with 6 bases spanning the gap. Looked up from germline, CDR1 is MDHEN and CDR2 is SYDVKM. The CDR3 DNA follows: TGTGCCAGCAGTTTTTGGCGCACCATATATTTT. Its protein product is CASSFWRTIYF. Variable domain in full (rest from reference TRBV28 and TRBJ1-3): DVKVTQSSRYLVKRTGEKVFLECVQDMDHENMFWYRQDPGLGLRLIYFSYDVKMKEKGDIPEGYSVSREKKERFSLILESASTNQTSMYLCASSFWRTIYFGEGSWLTVV.

This clonotype showed up just a few times. The chain joins TRBV27 to TRBJ1-1; 10 nucleotides align to TRBD1. The CDR3 is 15 amino acids. CDR1 is MNHEY, CDR2 SMNVEV, per germline (reference sequence). The ends lost 5 bases at V and 7 bases at J; junction bases unmatched: 10. The CDR3 DNA reads as TGTGCCAGCAGTCAACCGGGACAGGGGATAAGTGAAGCTTTCTTT. Translated, it gives CASSQPGQGISEAFF.

This clonotype has more than one count but fewer than ten. In DNA form, the CDR3 reads TGTGCCAGCAGCTTGGACCTGGGCAGGTCGAACACCGGGGAGCTGTTTTTT. It translates to CASSLDLGRSNTGELFF. This chain links TRBV5-6 with TRBJ2-2; D gene unclear. The germline CDR1 and CDR2 sequences are SGHDT and YYEEEE. The CDR3 extends over 17 amino acids. Trimming took 0 bases from V and 0 from J, leaving 12 bases between them.

This rearrangement joins TRBV7-9 to TRBJ2-1, with TRBD2 identical over 12 bases. The CDR3 spans 15 residues. Germline trimming cut 5 bases from V and 8 bases from J; bases unmatched to any gene: 7. The germline CDR1 and CDR2 sequences are SEHNR and FQNEAQ (reference sequence). The CDR3 loop is CASSPWTSGIDEQFF. DNA for the CDR3: TGTGCCAGCAGCCCTTGGACTAGCGGGATAGATGAGCAGTTCTTC.

This clonotype was counted between two and nine times. The V call is TRBV5-1, the J call TRBJ2-7; 9 bases fit TRBD2. The V gene end was trimmed by 4 bases and the J gene end by 5 bases; junction bases not matched to a gene: 22. This CDR3 has 19 amino acids. Germline CDR1 and CDR2: SGHRS and YFSETQ. CDR3 bases: TGCGCCAGCAGCCTGGGACTACGAGCGGCGGGAGGGCCGACAAACGAGCAGTACTTC. Translated, it gives CASSLGLRAAGGPTNEQYF.

The chain uses TRBV4-2 and TRBJ2-5, with D possibly matching TRBD2 (5 bases). This CDR3 is 15 amino acids long. Trimming stripped 1 base from V and 4 bases from J, with 13 bases between. Germline V gene data show CDR1 as LGHNA and CDR2 as YNFKEQ. CDR3 in DNA: TGTGCCAGCAGCCAAGCGGCGGGTATCATAGAGACCCAGTACTTC. Its protein product is CASSQAAGIIETQYF.

The chain recombines TRBV7-9 with TRBJ2-2; weak D call: TRBD2 (6 bases). Trimming removed 3 bases at V and 12 bases at J, with 11 bases between. Germline V CDR1 and CDR2: SEHNR, FQNEAQ (reference sequence). The CDR3 is made up of 12 amino acids. The CDR3 bases are TGTGCCAGCAGCTTCGAGGGGAGGAAGCTGTTTTTT. Translated, it gives CASSFEGRKLFF.

The gene calls are TRBV3-1 and TRBJ2-7; TRBD2 aligns across 10 bases. Germline CDR1 LGHDT, CDR2 YNNKEL (reference sequence). The CDR3 length is 17 residues. The junction had 11 bases not matched to a gene; V was cut back by 2 bases and J by 4 bases. CDR3 loop: CASSQSPLAGGSYEQYF. CDR3 coding DNA: TGTGCCAGCAGCCAATCCCCGTTAGCGGGAGGCAGTTACGAGCAGTACTTC.

This chain connects TRBV7-9 to TRBJ2-1, with 11 bases identical to TRBD2. Germline V gene lookup returns CDR1 SEHNR and CDR2 FQNEAQ (reference sequence). V gave up 6 bases and J gave up 9 bases; unmatched junction bases: 7. CDR3 length: 14 residues. Here the CDR3 reads CASRVTSGRLEQFF. The CDR3 region has the DNA TGTGCCAGCAGAGTAACTAGCGGGAGACTTGAGCAGTTCTTC.

As concerns this clonotype: Just one base apart from a much larger clone, this may be a read error. This sequence joins TRBV5-1 and TRBJ2-6; 7 bases match TRBD1. This CDR3 comprises 23 residues. Germline V CDR1 and CDR2: SGHRS, YFSETQ. The DNA for the CDR3 is TGCGCCAGCAGCTTGGCGACATTTTGGACACCGGGACAGAGAAACTCTGGGGGCAACGTCCTGACTTTC. As protein: CASSLATFWTPGQRNSGGNVLTF.

The chain couples TRBV9 to TRBJ2-3, with TRBD2 matching 11 bases. The CDR3 is 16 residues long. The germline V gene has CDR1 SGDLS and CDR2 YYNGEE. J was trimmed by 1 base and V by 3 bases; bases with no gene match: 4. The CDR3 protein is CASSALAGGRTDTQYF. Here the CDR3 DNA reads TGTGCCAGCAGCGCCCTAGCGGGAGGCCGCACAGATACGCAGTATTTT.

This chain links TRBV7-3 with TRBJ2-1, with 8 bases lining up with TRBD1. The trim removed 7 bases at V and 3 bases at J, leaving 8 bases unmatched. This CDR3 has 15 residues. Germline CDR1 and CDR2: SGHTA and FQGTGA. CDR3 loop: CASTLDRGLYNEQFF. The CDR3 coding sequence is TGTGCCAGCACCCTCGACAGGGGACTCTACAATGAGCAGTTCTTC.

The chain uses TRBV28 and TRBJ2-7; TRBD2 matches 12 bases. CDR3 length: 15 amino acids. V was clipped by 3 bases and J by 4 bases; unmatched bases: 4. Per germline, CDR1 MDHEN and CDR2 SYDVKM. The CDR3 loop reads CASSLQTSGSYEQYF. The CDR3 DNA is TGTGCCAGCAGTTTGCAGACTAGCGGGAGTTACGAGCAGTACTTC.

This clonotype was found a few times. The rearrangement joins TRBV7-9 to TRBJ2-1, with D perhaps matching TRBD2 (6 bases). This CDR3 is built from 16 residues. The V gene lost 4 bases and the J gene lost 4 bases, with 17 bases spanning the gap. Germline-derived CDR1 and CDR2 are SEHNR and FQNEAQ (reference sequence). The CDR3 DNA sequence: TGTGCCAGCAGCTCGGGACTCTCCCACTTATACAATGAGCAGTTCTTC. Residues: CASSSGLSHLYNEQFF. Variable domain in full (rest from reference TRBV7-9 and TRBJ2-1): DTGVSQNPRHKITKRGQNVTFRCDPISEHNRLYWYRQTLGQGPEFLTYFQNEAQLEKSRLLSDRFSAERPKGSFSTLEIQRTEQGDSAMYLCASSSGLSHLYNEQFFGPGTRLTVL.